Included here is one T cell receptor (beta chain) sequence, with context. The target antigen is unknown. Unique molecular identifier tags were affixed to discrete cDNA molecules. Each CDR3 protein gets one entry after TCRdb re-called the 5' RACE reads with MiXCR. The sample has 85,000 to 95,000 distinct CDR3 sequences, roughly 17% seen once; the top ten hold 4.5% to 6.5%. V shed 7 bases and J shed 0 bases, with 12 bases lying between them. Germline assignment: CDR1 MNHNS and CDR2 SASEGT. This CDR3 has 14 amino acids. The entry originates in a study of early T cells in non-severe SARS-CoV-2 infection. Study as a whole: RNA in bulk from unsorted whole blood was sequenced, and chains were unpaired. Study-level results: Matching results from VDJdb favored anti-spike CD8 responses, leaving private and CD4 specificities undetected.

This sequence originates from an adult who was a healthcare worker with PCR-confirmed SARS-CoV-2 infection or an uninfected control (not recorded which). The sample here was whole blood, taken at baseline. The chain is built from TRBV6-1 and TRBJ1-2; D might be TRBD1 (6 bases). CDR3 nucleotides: TGTGCCAGCATTCGGGACATTACTAACTATGGCTACACCTTC. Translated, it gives CASIRDITNYGYTF.